This TCR beta chain was observed in a study of CD8+ T cells in alopecia areata (dated by TCRdb to the late 2010s). In terms of the full investigation: Treated patients were enrolled in an open-label pilot trial of oral tofacitinib, 5 to 10 mg twice daily, for moderate-to-severe alopecia areata. In humans, TCRbeta sequencing was performed on scalp tissue and on sorted CD4+ and CD8+ peripheral blood T cells from healthy controls and from patients with patchy or totalis/universalis alopecia areata. Scalp clonality was compared across normal scalp (n=4), patchy alopecia areata scalp (n=8), and alopecia totalis/universalis scalp (n=8). The RNA source kit depended on sample type: the PAXgene miRNA kit for fixed scalp, the miRNeasy kit for PBMCs, and the RNeasy kit for mouse skin. To study T cell clonal expansion in alopecia areata, the researchers applied high-throughput TCRbeta sequencing to both the C3H/HeJ mouse model and human patients. Patients received tofacitinib for 6 to 18 months and were then followed off drug for 6 months to check for delayed response and recurrence. TCRbeta CDR3 regions were amplified by immunoSEQ multiplex PCR using 35 Vbeta forward and 13 Jbeta reverse primers. For the treated patients, the SALT score, which quantifies what percentage of scalp surface area is affected, served as the measure of disease severity. Biopsies were taken from tofacitinib-treated patients at baseline and at 4 and 24 weeks of treatment, and a later scalp biopsy was taken in several of the tofacitinib-treated patients.

The time point label, as the study defines it: around 22 weeks on oral tofacitinib. Per the publication, the treatment or condition label means: oral pan-JAK inhibitor, 5-10 mg twice daily. From alopecia areata patients, peripheral blood was collected along with lesional scalp punch biopsies. PBMCs were isolated by density centrifugation and stained for CD3, CD4 and CD8, after which CD4+ and CD8+ T cells were sorted on a FACSAria. Findings and caveats that apply to the study as a whole: Because the treated cohort was small and had only one nonresponder, larger studies are needed to examine links between baseline CD8+ expansion and response. Lesional scalp, especially in alopecia totalis/universalis, showed higher clonality and more expanded CD8+ clones than normal scalp, suggesting antigenic drive. Unlike mouse skin, where gammadelta T cells dominate, normal human skin contains resident alphabeta T cells that get sequenced too, which complicates analysis of the scalp TCR repertoire. Scalp clonality and the number of expanded CD8+ clones among the top 100 scalp clones were significantly decreased by tofacitinib. Many expanded lesional clones were found to persist in scalp and blood during tofacitinib treatment, and relapse after treatment cessation may be partly explained by this persistence. Shared TCR sequences between patients were less evident than in mice, which may be partly attributable to HLA diversity in the patient population.

Points on this clone: Its target antigen remains unknown. Base qualities are missing; no much larger clone stands one base away.

The junction shows trimming of 8 bases on V and 0 bases on J, plus 11 bases between the germline ends. Sequences SQVTM (CDR1) and ANQGSEA (CDR2) are obtained from the germline V gene. Inclusive of the bounding cysteine and phenylalanine, the CDR3 is 13 residues long. Left in the record is the CDR3 DNA by itself, 39 bases read in frame from the first base. Library preparation used the immunoSEQ multiplex PCR assay. To provide template for TCR sequencing, every sample had RNA extracted and reverse transcribed into cDNA. First-strand cDNA was synthesized using SuperScript III with a 2:1 mix of oligo-dT and random hexamers. A synthetic immune receptor repertoire was used to gauge amplification bias, and whatever bias remained was removed computationally. Per the source publication's procedure: Raw reads were preprocessed to remove errors, and CDR3 was defined according to IMGT conventions as the region from the conserved cysteine to phenylalanine. To get clonality, Shannon entropy was normalized by log2 of the number of productive unique TCRs and the result was subtracted from 1. Whether each scalp clone was CD4 or CD8 was inferred by checking scalp TCRbeta sequences against the CD4 and CD8 repertoires from sorted blood. Sourced from immuneACCESS, this table was stored by TCRdb with only in-frame sequences that have V and J called. A share of the clones is absent; for the studies checked, an unresolved V gene accounts for under half, and the remainder has no known explanation. V, J and clone size were drawn from that table, and D and trimming were deduced from the DNA. The sample table shows around 100,000 clones, and 50% to 65% are seen once. The biggest ten clones account for more than 3% of the sample.

Specimen: CD4+ T cells sorted from blood, collected at week 24, from a patient treated with tofacitinib. The rearranged segments are TRBV29-1 and TRBJ2-1; a weak D assignment points to TRBD1 (6 bases agree). This clonotype originated in a human donor with alopecia areata. The CDR3 here reads CSIRGSSYNEQFF. The nucleotides read TGCAGCATCAGGGGCAGCTCCTACAATGAGCAGTTCTTC.